This entry describes one T cell receptor beta chain. Its binding antigen is unknown. No qualities accompany the bases; no much larger clone lies one base away. The cohort comprised around 690 healthy bone marrow donors. At the time of sampling, all cohort members were nominally healthy, though unrecorded immune exposures were likely present. The donor was CMV seropositive and was included in the group of some 290 seropositive cohort members. A peripheral blood sample was provided by each donor, and peripheral blood mononuclear cells were used for TCR beta sequencing. The Qiagen DNeasy Blood Extraction Kit was used to extract genomic DNA from the blood cell samples. Libraries were made using the immunoSEQ multiplex PCR assay. For the multiplex PCR, a mixture combining 60 forward primers for TCR Vbeta segments and 13 reverse primers for TCR Jbeta segments was used. The CDR3 region of rearranged TCR beta genes was amplified from genomic DNA with a multiplex PCR assay. The amplified TCR beta libraries were sequenced on the Illumina HiSeq System as 87-base-pair reads. Under the source paper's analysis protocol: In a later analysis, tens of millions of unique TCR beta chains were counted across the approximately 640 repertoires, and roughly 11 million of these chains were shared by at least two donors. Raw reads were error-corrected and collapsed into unique sequences by a nearest-neighbor algorithm in which closely related sequences were merged to remove PCR and sequencing errors. To assign V, D and J gene segments, CDR3 sequences were aligned to IMGT reference sequences. For a sequence to be retained, a match of at least six nucleotides was required to both a V gene segment and a J gene segment. A rearrangement was called productive if the CDR3 had no stop codons and remained in frame with V and J, and every other rearrangement was called non-productive. CDR3 was defined by IMGT convention, running from the second conserved V-encoded cysteine to the conserved J-encoded phenylalanine. Sequences without an unambiguous match to a single V gene segment were excluded from the earlier analysis of over 500 of the donors. An earlier analysis of under 750 of the donors called V segments functional above 56.7% productive rearrangements and segregating when the between-donor standard deviation exceeded 5%. A statistical classification framework was developed to diagnose cytomegalovirus status using the catalog of TCR beta chain sequences. In a later analysis, V and J genes were assigned by comparing TCR nucleotide sequences against IMGT/GENE-DB human TR gene sequences. The TCRdist pipeline was used in a later analysis to assign CDR3 sequences and most-parsimonious VDJ recombination scenarios. In a later analysis, every TCR beta chain was defined by the combination of its CDR3 amino acid sequence and its V-gene family, and reads without a unique V-gene family were dropped. To address suspected cross-contamination and a sequencing artifact, a later analysis removed 592 highly shared, low-generation-probability nucleotide sequences. In a later analysis, a clonal expansion index for each public chain was calculated from normalized within-repertoire ranks of inferred template counts. A later analysis computed generation probabilities with a VDJ recombination model fitted to out-of-frame rearrangements, and checked the results against IGoR. In a later analysis, TCR-TCR, TCR-HLA and TCR-CMV co-occurrence was scored with hypergeometric tests, and a repertoire-size bias correction was applied to TCR pairs. False discovery rates were estimated in a later analysis by permuting HLA or CMV assignments 20 times. In a later analysis, co-occurring TCRs were grouped with DBSCAN, and TCRdist sequence similarity was added when clustering was performed within HLA-allele-positive subsets. Co-occurrence clustering excluded repertoires with fewer than 30,000 or more than 120,000 public chains, plus five with anomalous nucleotide sharing. TCRdb holds this immuneACCESS table with in-frame rearrangements only. Some clones are missing; in checked studies, unresolved V genes explain under half, and the rest has no known cause. V and J calls plus clone size are reproduced from that table; the DNA served to infer D and trimming. This sample lists over 75,000 clones; around 76% were detected once. More than 6% of the sample is held by the ten biggest clonotypes.

This sample stems from a study of cytomegalovirus exposure and HLA in healthy donors listed by TCRdb under 2017. For the study in its entirety: An earlier analysis of some 500 of the donors reported 250 to 350 Gb of sequence data and roughly 110 million unique TCR beta sequences from about 179 million T cells. An early release covering around 630 HLA-typed donors comprised about 300 gigabases of sequencing data and 85 million or so unique TCR sequences. Both class I and class II loci were covered by HLA typing, at four-digit resolution. Every discovery cohort repertoire had been produced on one sequencing platform. The study aimed to test whether cataloging public T cell receptors could reveal signatures of past pathogen exposure. Among roughly 400 genotyped donors of the cohort, an average of approximately 200,000 unique TCR beta nucleotide sequences was sequenced per donor, of which about 19% were non-productive. Using immunosequencing, the study profiled T cell repertoires from fewer than 850 subjects and related those repertoires to cytomegalovirus serostatus. A later genetic analysis used genome-wide SNP genotypes for about 55% of the 666 donors, treating that subset as a discovery cohort. High-throughput TCR immunosequencing, statistical association of individual TCRs with disease status, and machine learning were combined to predict cytomegalovirus infection status. The genetic ancestry cluster associated with self-reported Caucasian donors included 81% of the roughly 360 genotyped donors. A later analysis re-analyzed previously published TCR beta repertoires from 550 to 700 donors and added high-resolution HLA genotyping to study TCR occurrence patterns. Several DR-DQ haplotypes were treated as single units for association and clustering because of strong linkage in the cohort. The number of donors typed differed by locus, with about 629-630 for A, B, C, DRB1 and DQB1, roughly 520 for DQA1, 600 to 610 for DPA1, and approximately 470 for DPB1. Besides the first cohort of around 700 subjects, a separate validation cohort made up of some 110 different subjects was used. To decide whether each TCR beta V gene segment behaved as functional or pseudogenic, an earlier analysis of approximately 620 of the donors relied on high-throughput TCR beta sequencing. Donor age, sex, ethnicity and CMV serostatus were collected together with the repertoire data. The later analysis used no new phenotypic data to find candidate immune exposures, relying instead on TCR beta sequences and their occurrence across donors.

CDR1 and CDR2 were assigned from the germline V gene (reference sequence) as MNHNY and SVGAGI. Spanning cysteine to phenylalanine, the CDR3 consists of 11 amino acids. Here the CDR3 DNA is all that survives: 33 bases in frame from base 1. General findings and caveats noted by the study authors: In an earlier analysis of more than 450 of the donors, most TCR beta V segments were observed in productive rearrangements about 87% or about 30% of the time, broadly matching IMGT annotations. The only immune exposure information available for the cohort was CMV serostatus. According to a later analysis, parvovirus B19, influenza, CMV and Epstein-Barr virus appeared linked to several top co-occurrence clusters. Correlated functional status among segregating V segments might reflect linkage disequilibrium, but an unknown experimental factor could not be ruled out. A later genetic analysis reported fewer N-insertions in productive TCRs among donors in an Asian-associated ancestry cluster than the approximately 700-donor mean. A later analysis found that HLA-associated TCR beta chains were more clonally expanded and had lower generation probabilities than equally common non-associated chains. The authors suggested that the approach could potentially be generalized to other disease states and immunological phenotypes. While some public TCRs were present in many individuals, most TCR sequences turned up only very rarely across donors. A further reported finding was that TCR beta sequences accurately predicted the HLA-A and HLA-B alleles for most subjects in the first cohort. In a later genetic analysis, a missense DCLRE1C variant was associated with V-gene and J-gene trimming of TCR beta chains, and the association was replicated in an independent cohort. A later analysis associated some 17,000 TCR beta sequences with specific HLA alleles at a false discovery rate of 0.05. This cohort had only TCR beta chains sequenced, and the lack of alpha or paired-chain data limited which features could be detected. When HLA alleles, especially DR and DQ, strongly co-occurred, TCR associations were difficult to assign to individual alleles. In a later analysis, the rate of TCR association differed among HLA loci, with DRB1 alleles having the most associated TCRs and HLA-C alleles having the fewest. Sequencing depth was assumed to be roughly uniform across donors in the presence/absence analyses, though that assumption may not hold. A cluster of highly shared sequence variants was judged likely to be a technical artifact of the sequencing pipeline. In vitro tests confirmed that a few of the cytomegalovirus-associated TCR beta chains recognize cytomegalovirus antigens. Because HLA typing was missing for some donors at each locus, association tests included only the typed subset. The study listed 150 to 200 TCR beta chains as associated with cytomegalovirus. The 87-base-pair reads could not distinguish some IMGT-functional V segments, including TRBV6-2 and TRBV6-3, so those segments were excluded. The classifier was reported to diagnose cytomegalovirus status with high specificity and sensitivity in both the original cohort and the validation cohort. Seventeen rarely observed V segments, including chromosome 9 orphons, were excluded from the earlier analysis of several hundred of the donors because counts were too low. In a later analysis, most CMV-associated TCR beta chains were found to appear HLA-restricted, with HLA associations seemingly driven largely by CMV exposure.

Recombination connected TRBV6-6 to TRBJ2-5, with no confident D gene call. The closer fit of TRBJ2-7 to the DNA end suggests the J call may be wrong. This sequence was found in a man in his forties in good health and CMV-seropositive. The sequencing sample was made of PBMCs. The DNA reads as follows: TGTGCCAGCAGTTCTGAGTACGAGCAGTACTTC. Its product reads: CASSSEYEQYF.